This T cell receptor beta chain emerged from a study of radiotherapy plus CTLA-4 blockade in lung cancer. CDR3 length: 14 residues. Unmatched junction bases numbered 6, after V lost 6 bases and J lost 5 bases. Germline V CDR1 and CDR2: MNHNY, SVGAGI (reference sequence). Libraries were prepared by immunoSEQ multiplex PCR; TCRdb keeps only in-frame clonotypes and omits some of them. The sample records approximately 40,000 clones, approximately 86% being singletons. This clonotype originated in a human donor with non-small cell lung cancer whose response to radiotherapy plus ipilimumab could not be evaluated. The chain carries TRBV6-6 and TRBJ2-5; TRBD1 matches 10 bases. The sample in question was peripheral blood, obtained from a patient treated with radiotherapy plus ipilimumab. CDR3 in DNA: TGTGCCAGCAGGCCCGACAGGGGGCGGGAGACCCAGTACTTC. It specifies CASRPDRGRETQYF.